The present T cell receptor (beta chain) was sequenced within a study of blood T cell repertoires in COVID-19. Study background: Material from acute and convalescent COVID-19 was sourced from the United States, Italy and Spain. The analysed material was cDNA or gDNA that came from T cells, B-cell-depleted T cells, or PBMCs.

Points on this clone: Other DNA sequences in the same sample also yield this CDR3.

Authors' data handling: Estimation of nucleated cell counts was performed using reference gene primer amplification. Only in-frame clones appear in the TCRdb table, and some are missing; sequencing was by immunoSEQ multiplex PCR. D and trimming were read from the DNA, whereas the V and J calls and clone size are those reported in that table. The sample consists of roughly 260,000 clones, around 82% of them appearing once. V lost 2 bases, J lost 5 bases, and 7 bases lay in between. CDR1 SEHNR and CDR2 FQNEAQ come from the germline V gene (reference sequence). The CDR3 extends over 13 amino acids. The sequencing input was peripheral blood. This clonotype originated in a woman in her sixties or seventies with acute or convalescent COVID-19. The rearrangement links TRBV7-9 to TRBJ1-5; no clear D. The CDR3 region is CASSLRRDQPQHF. As DNA, the CDR3 is TGTGCCAGCAGCTTAAGGAGAGATCAGCCCCAGCATTTT.